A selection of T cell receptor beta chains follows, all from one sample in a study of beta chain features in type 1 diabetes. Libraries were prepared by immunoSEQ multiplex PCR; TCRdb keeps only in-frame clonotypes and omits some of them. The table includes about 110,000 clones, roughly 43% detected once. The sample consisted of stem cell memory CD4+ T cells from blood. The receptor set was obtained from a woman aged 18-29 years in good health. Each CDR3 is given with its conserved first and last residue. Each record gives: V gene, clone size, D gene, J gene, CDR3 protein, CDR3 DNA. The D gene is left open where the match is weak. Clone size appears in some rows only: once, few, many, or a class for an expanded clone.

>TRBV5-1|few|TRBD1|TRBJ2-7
CASSLTGTVYEQYF
TGCGCCAGCAGCCTTACCGGGACAGTCTACGAGCAGTACTTC
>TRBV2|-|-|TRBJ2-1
CASSVGGSYNEQFF
TGTGCCAGCAGTGTGGGGGGCTCCTACAATGAGCAGTTCTTC
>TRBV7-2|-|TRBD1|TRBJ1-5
CASSRQGGNQPQHF
TGTGCCAGCAGCAGACAGGGAGGTAATCAGCCCCAGCATTTT
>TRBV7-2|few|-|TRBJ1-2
CASSPGRAYGYTF
TGTGCCAGCAGTCCGGGGAGAGCCTATGGCTACACCTTC
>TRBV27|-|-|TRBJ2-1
CASSLQRFYNEQFF
TGTGCCAGCAGTTTACAGCGGTTTTACAATGAGCAGTTCTTC
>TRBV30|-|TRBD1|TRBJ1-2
CAWKVQGHGYTF
TGTGCCTGGAAGGTACAGGGGCATGGCTACACCTTC
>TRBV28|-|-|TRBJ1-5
CASSLDSAAQPQHF
TGTGCCAGCAGTTTAGATTCGGCGGCTCAGCCCCAGCATTTT
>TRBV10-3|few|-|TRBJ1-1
CAISAQGLGVNTEAFF
TGTGCCATCAGTGCGCAGGGATTAGGGGTGAACACTGAAGCTTTCTTT
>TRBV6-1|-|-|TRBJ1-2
CASIPNLNPGAGYTF
TGTGCCAGCATTCCGAACCTGAACCCGGGAGCTGGCTACACCTTC
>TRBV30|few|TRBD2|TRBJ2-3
CAWSVGMPGGSTDTQYF
TGTGCCTGGAGTGTAGGAATGCCGGGGGGAAGCACAGATACGCAGTATTTT
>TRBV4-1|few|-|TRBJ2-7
CASSQGDRPFYEQYF
TGCGCCAGCAGCCAGGGTGACAGGCCGTTCTACGAGCAGTACTTC
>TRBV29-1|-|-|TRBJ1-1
CSVTLVPGGVRTEAFF
TGCAGCGTTACCCTTGTTCCGGGGGGGGTGCGGACTGAAGCTTTCTTT
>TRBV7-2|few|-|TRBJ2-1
CASSLLVEQFF
TGTGCCAGCAGCTTACTTGTTGAGCAGTTCTTC
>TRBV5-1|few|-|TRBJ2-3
CASSLIHKQKTQYF
TGCGCCAGCAGCTTAATACACAAACAGAAGACGCAGTATTTT
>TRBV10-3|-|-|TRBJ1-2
CAINGGLNYGYTF
TGTGCCATCAACGGGGGGCTAAACTATGGCTACACCTTC
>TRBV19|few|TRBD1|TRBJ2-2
CASIDRGKTGELFF
TGTGCCAGTATCGACAGGGGGAAGACCGGGGAGCTGTTTTTT
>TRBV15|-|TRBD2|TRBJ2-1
CATSVRLAGDNEQFF
TGTGCCACCAGCGTGAGGCTAGCGGGAGATAATGAGCAGTTCTTC
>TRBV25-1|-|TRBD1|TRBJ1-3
CASSGGQGVISGNTIYF
TGTGCCAGCAGTGGGGGACAGGGGGTTATCTCTGGAAACACCATATATTTT
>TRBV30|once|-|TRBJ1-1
CAWQPLDPRGTTEAFF
TGTGCCTGGCAACCCTTGGACCCAAGGGGGACCACTGAAGCTTTCTTT
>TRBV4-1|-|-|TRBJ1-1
CASSRTRVSGGNTEAFF
TGCGCCAGCAGCCGCACTCGAGTCAGCGGGGGGAACACTGAAGCTTTCTTT
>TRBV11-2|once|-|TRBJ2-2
CASSFTGTGELFF
TGTGCCAGCAGCTTCACAGGCACCGGGGAGCTGTTTTTT
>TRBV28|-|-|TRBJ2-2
CASSFLRGSTGELFF
TGTGCCAGCAGTTTTCTCAGGGGAAGCACCGGGGAGCTGTTTTTT
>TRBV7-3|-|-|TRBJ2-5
CASSFVQGNKETQYF
TGTGCCAGCAGCTTTGTGCAGGGGAATAAAGAGACCCAGTACTTC
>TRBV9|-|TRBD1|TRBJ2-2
CASSRTQGANTGELFF
TGTGCCAGCAGCCGAACTCAGGGGGCAAACACCGGGGAGCTGTTTTTT
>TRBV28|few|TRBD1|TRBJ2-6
CASSPGTGNVGANVLTF
TGTGCCAGCAGTCCCGGGACAGGGAACGTTGGGGCCAACGTCCTGACTTTC
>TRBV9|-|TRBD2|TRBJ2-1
CASSPRTRSDEQFF
TGTGCCAGCAGCCCACGGACTAGGTCGGATGAGCAGTTCTTC
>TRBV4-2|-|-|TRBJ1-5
CASSHSQASNQPQHF
TGTGCCAGCAGCCACTCCCAGGCTAGCAATCAGCCCCAGCATTTT
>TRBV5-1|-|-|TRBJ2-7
CASSLGGDLGQYF
TGCGCCAGCAGCTTGGGCGGGGATCTCGGGCAGTACTTC
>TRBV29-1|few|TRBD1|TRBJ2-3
CSVDMGQVILTDTQYF
TGCAGCGTAGACATGGGACAGGTGATACTCACAGATACGCAGTATTTT
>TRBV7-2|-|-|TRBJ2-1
CASSPFFPNEQFF
TGTGCCAGCAGCCCTTTCTTCCCCAATGAGCAGTTCTTC
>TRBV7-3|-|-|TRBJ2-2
CASSLLPGGPWTGELFF
TGTGCCAGCAGCTTGTTGCCCGGGGGACCGTGGACCGGGGAGCTGTTTTTT
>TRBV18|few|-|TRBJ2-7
CASSPYPPGKTYEQYF
TGTGCCAGCTCACCGTACCCGCCAGGGAAGACCTACGAGCAGTACTTC
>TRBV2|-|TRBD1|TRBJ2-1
CAGRQGNSYNEQFF
TGTGCCGGGCGACAGGGTAACTCCTACAATGAGCAGTTCTTC
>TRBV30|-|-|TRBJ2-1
CAWSRQYNEQFF
TGTGCCTGGAGTCGACAGTACAATGAGCAGTTCTTC
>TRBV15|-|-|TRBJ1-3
CATSSPGLISGNTIYF
TGTGCCACCAGCAGTCCCGGTCTTATCTCTGGAAACACCATATATTTT
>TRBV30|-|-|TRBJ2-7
CAWSPSDHYEQYF
TGTGCCTGGAGCCCTAGCGACCATTACGAGCAGTACTTC
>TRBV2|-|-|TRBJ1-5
CAGSPTGGQGPQHF
TGTGCCGGCAGTCCAACGGGGGGGCAGGGACCCCAGCATTTT
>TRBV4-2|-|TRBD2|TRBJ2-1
CASSPTSASSYNEQFF
TGTGCCAGCAGCCCCACTAGCGCAAGCTCCTACAATGAGCAGTTCTTC
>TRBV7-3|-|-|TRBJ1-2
CASSLVEVYGYTF
TGTGCCAGCAGCCTGGTGGAGGTCTATGGCTACACCTTC
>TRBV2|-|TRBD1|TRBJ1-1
CASGGTGGSNTEAFF
TGTGCCAGCGGCGGGACAGGGGGTAGCAACACTGAAGCTTTCTTT
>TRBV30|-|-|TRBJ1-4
CAWSPDGNEKLFF
TGTGCCTGGAGTCCCGACGGGAATGAAAAACTGTTTTTT
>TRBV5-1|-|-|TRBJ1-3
CASSFLGRVSGNTIYF
TGCGCCAGCAGCTTCCTGGGGCGAGTCTCTGGAAACACCATATATTTT
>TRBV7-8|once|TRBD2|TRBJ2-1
CASSTGLAGNNEQFF
TGTGCCAGCAGCACCGGACTAGCGGGGAACAATGAGCAGTTCTTC
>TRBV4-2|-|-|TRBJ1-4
CASSQEGHLLNEKLFF
TGTGCCAGCAGCCAAGAGGGGCATCTCCTTAATGAAAAACTGTTTTTT
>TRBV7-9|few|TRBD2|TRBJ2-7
CASSQGTSRIEQYF
TGTGCCAGCAGCCAAGGGACTAGCAGAATTGAGCAGTACTTC
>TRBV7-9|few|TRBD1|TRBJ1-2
CASSGWDRAHYGYTF
TGTGCCAGCAGCGGGTGGGACAGAGCCCACTATGGCTACACCTTC
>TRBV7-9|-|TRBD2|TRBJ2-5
CASSPIIHSGSRQETQYF
TGTGCCAGCAGCCCCATAATTCATAGCGGGTCTCGCCAAGAGACCCAGTACTTC
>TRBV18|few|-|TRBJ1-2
CASSPQWLMSRDGYTF
TGTGCCAGCTCACCACAATGGCTGATGAGCAGGGATGGCTACACCTTC